Sequencing of this TCR beta chain was carried out in a study of T cells after yellow fever vaccination. Study-level results: CD4 and CD8 compartments shared a small share of clonotypes. Abundant bulk-population clonotypes could contaminate the FACS-sorted repertoires. Re-detected after boosting: most primary clones, around 96% of CD4 and under 90% of CD8.

Germline V gene lookup returns CDR1 SGHTA and CDR2 FQGNSA. This CDR3 region has 17 residues. Losses at the gene ends were 3 bases for V and 3 bases for J; bases not matched to a gene: 9. In this sample, this clonotype turned up a few times. Its specificity is unknown. 5'RACE template switching generated TCR cDNA, adding a universal primer site and UMIs. TCRdb re-called the 5' RACE reads with MiXCR, one entry per CDR3 protein. Here the sample spans about 58,000 distinct CDR3 sequences, around 6.5% being singletons. The chain recombines TRBV7-2 with TRBJ2-1, with 9 bases identical to TRBD1. The specimen comprised CD8+ T cells sorted from PBMCs, sampled on the day of the first yellow fever vaccination. The receptor was isolated from a man younger than 35 who received the YFV17D yellow fever vaccine. CDR3 bases: TGTGCCAGCAGCTTTACGACAGGACAGGGGATCTACAATGAGCAGTTCTTC. This encodes CASSFTTGQGIYNEQFF.